This T cell receptor beta chain was obtained from a study of T cell changes during pregnancy in multiple sclerosis. V lost 3 bases to trimming and J lost 4 bases; unmatched junction nucleotides: 4. This CDR3 comprises 15 residues. Germline CDR1 and CDR2: LNHDA and SQIVND (reference sequence). Repertoires were generated with immunoSEQ multiplex PCR, while TCRdb's copy carries only in-frame clones and drops some. The sample shows around 110,000 clones, about 90% of them seen only once. The sample consisted of peripheral blood, taken before pregnancy. The receptor's source is a female donor with multiple sclerosis, enrolled in a pregnancy study. The V and J genes are TRBV19 and TRBJ2-3, with 10 bases matching TRBD2. The CDR3 loop reads CASSILAGEADTQYF. CDR3 DNA: TGTGCCAGTAGTATTCTAGCGGGAGAGGCAGATACGCAGTATTTT. Based on the CDR3 plus reference TRBV19 and TRBJ2-3, the full variable domain is DGGITQSPKYLFRKEGQNVTLSCEQNLNHDAMYWYRQDPGQGLRLIYYSQIVNDFQKGDIAEGYSVSREKKESFPLTVTSAQKNPTAFYLCASSILAGEADTQYFGPGTRLTVL.